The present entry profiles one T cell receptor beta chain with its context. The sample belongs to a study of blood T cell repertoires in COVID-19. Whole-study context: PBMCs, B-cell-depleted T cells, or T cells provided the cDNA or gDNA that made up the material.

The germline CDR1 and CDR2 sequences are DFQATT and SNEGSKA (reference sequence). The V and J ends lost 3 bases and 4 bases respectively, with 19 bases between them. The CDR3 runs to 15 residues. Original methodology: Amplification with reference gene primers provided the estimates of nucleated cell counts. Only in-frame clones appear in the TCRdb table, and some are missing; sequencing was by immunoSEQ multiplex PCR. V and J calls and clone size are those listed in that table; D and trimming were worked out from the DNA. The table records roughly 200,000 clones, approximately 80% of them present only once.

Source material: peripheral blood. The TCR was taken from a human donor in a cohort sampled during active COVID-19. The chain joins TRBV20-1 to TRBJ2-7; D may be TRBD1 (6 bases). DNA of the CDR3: TGCAGTGCTAGTCCCCCGACAGGAGCCACTTACGAGCAGTACTTC. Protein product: CSASPPTGATYEQYF.